The sequence of this TCR beta chain was determined in a study of beta chain features in type 1 diabetes. The study, taken as a whole, reports: There was a possibility that cDNA sequencing over-represented cells with high TCR expression. Shorter templates may be favored by PCR, equally so in patients and controls. Naive, central memory and regulatory TCRB repertoires appeared more similar among patients than healthy donors. Shortening that was moderate but significant affected the TCRB CDR3s of Type 1 diabetes patients in all four CD4+ subsets.

This CDR3 has 14 amino acids. The V end lost 6 bases, the J end lost 1 base, and 12 bases lay between the germline ends. Germline V gene lookup returns CDR1 MNHEY and CDR2 SVGAGI. This clone was counted only a few times. Its specificity is unknown. Purities over 95% were achieved in all sorted populations. Expressed TCRB transcripts were sequenced because the isolated RNA had all been reverse transcribed beforehand. Measured with immunoSEQ multiplex PCR; TCRdb has only the in-frame clones, and not every one. The data hold 600,000 or so clones, with 9.5% to 15% observed a single time. This TCR was recovered from a young man with type 1 diabetes. Specimen: naive CD4+ T cells from blood. The chain has TRBV6-5 and TRBJ2-5; perhaps D is TRBD1 or TRBD2 (5 bases each). CDR3 bases: TGTGCCAGCAGGACTGGGACCGCCCAAGAGACCCAGTACTTC. Protein product: CASRTGTAQETQYF.